This TCR beta chain was recorded in a study of cytomegalovirus exposure and HLA in healthy donors. Study conclusions and caveats: Reports indicated that the classifier achieved high specificity and sensitivity in diagnosing cytomegalovirus status. The authors reported that TCR beta sequences could predict HLA-A and HLA-B alleles. These predictions were accurate for most subjects in the first cohort. An analysis was carried out at a later point. It showed that HLA-associated TCR beta chains were more clonally expanded than equally common non-associated chains.

The PCR ran on 60 Vbeta and 13 Jbeta primers. Data came from immunoSEQ multiplex PCR; TCRdb stores just in-frame clones and leaves some out. Among roughly 110,000 clones listed, over 65% were seen once. With regard to this clone: Its antigen is not identified.

This clonotype originated in a woman aged 40-49 years in good health and CMV-seropositive. Material: PBMCs.

Written as DNA, the CDR3 is TGTGCCAGCAGCCCGACTAGGAGCTCCTACAATGAGCAGTTCTTC. Protein sequence: CASSPTRSSYNEQFF. The chain joins TRBV27 to TRBJ2-1; possible D gene TRBD2, 6 bases. Germline-derived CDR1 and CDR2 are MNHEY and SMNVEV (reference sequence). The CDR3 runs to 15 residues. Trimming shortened V by 6 bases and J by 0 bases, and 12 bases separated the two germline ends.